Detailed here is one TCR beta chain. Its antigen remains unidentified. The source of the sample is a study of neoadjuvant anti-PD-1 for oral cavity cancer. Background on the study: Non-progressing patients received a fourth nivolumab dose near day 43, then surgery on days 50-56.

Findings of the study overall: Higher pretreatment Treg/Th17 ratios tracked higher pretreatment blood clonality. Larger post-treatment preexisting tumor clones tracked with greater tumor shrinkage. Only a few patients per response group were TCR-analyzed; validation needed.

Only in-frame clones appear in the TCRdb table, and some are missing; sequencing was by immunoSEQ multiplex PCR. The table records 23,000 or so clones, under 30% of them present only once. Time point meaning: after neoadjuvant nivolumab, at surgical resection. This clonotype was obtained from a person between 35 and 79 years old with oral cavity squamous cell carcinoma. The material was tumor tissue, obtained after nivolumab (anti-PD-1) treatment.

The CDR3 region is CATSRDQGEPSTDTQYF. As DNA, the CDR3 is TGTGCCACCAGCAGAGATCAGGGGGAACCTAGCACAGATACGCAGTATTTT. This chain links TRBV15 with TRBJ2-3; the match to TRBD1 covers 7 bases. Unmatched junction bases numbered 6, after V lost 0 bases and J lost 0 bases. CDR1 LNHNV and CDR2 YYDKDF come from the germline V gene (reference sequence). The CDR3 contains 17 residues.